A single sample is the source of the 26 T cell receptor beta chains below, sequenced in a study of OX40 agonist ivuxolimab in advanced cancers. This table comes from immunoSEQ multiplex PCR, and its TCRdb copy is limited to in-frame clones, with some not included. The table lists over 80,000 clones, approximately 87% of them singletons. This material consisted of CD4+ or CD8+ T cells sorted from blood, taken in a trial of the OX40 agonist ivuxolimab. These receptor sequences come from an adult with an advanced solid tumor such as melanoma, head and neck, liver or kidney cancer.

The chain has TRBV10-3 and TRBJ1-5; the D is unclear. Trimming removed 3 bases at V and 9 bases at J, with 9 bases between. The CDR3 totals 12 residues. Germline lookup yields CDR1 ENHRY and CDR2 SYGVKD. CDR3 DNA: TGTGCCATCAGTGACATATCAGGGCCCCAGCATTTT. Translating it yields CAISDISGPQHF.

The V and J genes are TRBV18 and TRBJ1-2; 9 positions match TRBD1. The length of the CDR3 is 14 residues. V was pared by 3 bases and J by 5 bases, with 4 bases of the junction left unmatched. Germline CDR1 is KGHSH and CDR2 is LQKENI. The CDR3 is CASSPTGTGYGYTF. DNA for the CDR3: TGTGCCAGCTCACCGACCGGGACAGGGTATGGCTACACCTTC. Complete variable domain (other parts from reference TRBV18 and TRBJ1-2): NAGVMQNPRHLVRRRGQEARLRCSPMKGHSHVYWYRQLPEEGLKFMVYLQKENIIDESGMPKERFSAEFPKEGPSILRIQQVVRGDSAAYFCASSPTGTGYGYTFGSGTRLTVV.

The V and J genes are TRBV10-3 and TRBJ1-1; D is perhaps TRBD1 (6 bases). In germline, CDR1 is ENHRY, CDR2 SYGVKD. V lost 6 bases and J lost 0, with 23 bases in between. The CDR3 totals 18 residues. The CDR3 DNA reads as TGTGCCATCAGAGGGGCCCTAGGGGACAACCAGATGAACACTGAAGCTTTCTTT. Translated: CAIRGALGDNQMNTEAFF.

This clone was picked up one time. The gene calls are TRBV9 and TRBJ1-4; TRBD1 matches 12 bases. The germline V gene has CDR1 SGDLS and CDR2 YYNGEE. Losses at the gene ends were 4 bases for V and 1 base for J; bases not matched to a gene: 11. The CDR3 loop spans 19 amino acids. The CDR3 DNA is TGTGCCAGCAGCCCATCCGGGACAGGGGGCGTCGGAACTAATGAAAAACTGTTTTTT. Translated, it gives CASSPSGTGGVGTNEKLFF.

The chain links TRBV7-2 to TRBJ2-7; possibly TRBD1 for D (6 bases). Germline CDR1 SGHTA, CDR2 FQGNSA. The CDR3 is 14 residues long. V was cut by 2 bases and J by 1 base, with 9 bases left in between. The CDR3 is CASSLTGTSYEQYF. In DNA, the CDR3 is TGTGCCAGCAGCTTAACAGGGACGTCCTACGAGCAGTACTTC.

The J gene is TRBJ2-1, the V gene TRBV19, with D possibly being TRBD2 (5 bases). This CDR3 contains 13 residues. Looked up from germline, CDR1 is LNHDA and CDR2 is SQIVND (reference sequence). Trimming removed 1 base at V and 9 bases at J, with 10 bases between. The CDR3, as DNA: TGTGCCAGTAGTATAGGTTTGGGAGCTGAGCAGTTCTTC. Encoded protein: CASSIGLGAEQFF.

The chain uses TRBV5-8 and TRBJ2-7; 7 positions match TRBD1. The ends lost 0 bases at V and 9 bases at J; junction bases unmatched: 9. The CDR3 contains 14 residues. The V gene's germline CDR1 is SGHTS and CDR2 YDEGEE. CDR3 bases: TGTGCCAGCAGCTTGGTCGGGACAGCAAAATTGCAGTACTTC. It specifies CASSLVGTAKLQYF.

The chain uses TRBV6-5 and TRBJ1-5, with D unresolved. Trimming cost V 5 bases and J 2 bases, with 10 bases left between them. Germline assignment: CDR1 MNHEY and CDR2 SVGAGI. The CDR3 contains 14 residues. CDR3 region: CASSKRAGNQPQHF. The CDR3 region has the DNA TGTGCCAGCAGTAAGCGGGCAGGCAATCAGCCCCAGCATTTT.

The CDR3 DNA reads as TGTGCCAGCACCCCGCAGTTGGGGGGGCAAGGAAAACTGTTTTTT. This codes for CASTPQLGGQGKLFF. The J gene is TRBJ1-4, the V gene TRBV6-1; D might be TRBD1 (6 bases). The germline V gene has CDR1 MNHNS and CDR2 SASEGT. V was pared by 7 bases and J by 10 bases, with 22 bases between. The length of the CDR3 is 15 residues.

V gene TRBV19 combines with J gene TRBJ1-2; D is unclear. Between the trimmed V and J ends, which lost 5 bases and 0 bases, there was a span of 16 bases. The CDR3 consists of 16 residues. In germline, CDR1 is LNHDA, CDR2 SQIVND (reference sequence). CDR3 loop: CASSPTAILPNYGYTF. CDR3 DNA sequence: TGTGCCAGTAGTCCGACTGCCATCCTCCCTAACTATGGCTACACCTTC.

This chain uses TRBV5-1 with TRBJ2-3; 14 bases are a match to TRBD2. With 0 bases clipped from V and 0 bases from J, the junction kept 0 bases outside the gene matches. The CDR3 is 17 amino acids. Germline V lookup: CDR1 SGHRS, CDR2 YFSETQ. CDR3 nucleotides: TGCGCCAGCAGCTTGGGGACTAGCGGGGGGAGCACAGATACGCAGTATTTT. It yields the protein CASSLGTSGGSTDTQYF.

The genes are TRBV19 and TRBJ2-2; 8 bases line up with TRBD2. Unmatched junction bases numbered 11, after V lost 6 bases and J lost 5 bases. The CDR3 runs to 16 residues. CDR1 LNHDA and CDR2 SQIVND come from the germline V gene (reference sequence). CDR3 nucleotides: TGTGCCAGTAGGGGGGACGGGAGGGTTGGAACCGGGGAGCTGTTTTTT. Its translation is CASRGDGRVGTGELFF. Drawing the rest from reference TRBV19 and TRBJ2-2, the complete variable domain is DGGITQSPKYLFRKEGQNVTLSCEQNLNHDAMYWYRQDPGQGLRLIYYSQIVNDFQKGDIAEGYSVSREKKESFPLTVTSAQKNPTAFYLCASRGDGRVGTGELFFGEGSRLTVL.

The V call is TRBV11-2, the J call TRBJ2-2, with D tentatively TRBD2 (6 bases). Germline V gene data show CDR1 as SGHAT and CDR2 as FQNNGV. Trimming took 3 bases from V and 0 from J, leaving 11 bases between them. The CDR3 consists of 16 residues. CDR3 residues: CASSFGSGTNTGELFF. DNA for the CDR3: TGTGCCAGCAGCTTTGGTAGCGGAACGAACACCGGGGAGCTGTTTTTT.

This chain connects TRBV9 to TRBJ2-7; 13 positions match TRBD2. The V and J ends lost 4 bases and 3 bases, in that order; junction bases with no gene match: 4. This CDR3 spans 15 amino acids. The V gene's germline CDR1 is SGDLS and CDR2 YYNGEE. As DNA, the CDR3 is TGTGCCAGCAGCCCAGGACTAGCGGGAGTCTACGAGCAGTACTTC. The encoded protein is CASSPGLAGVYEQYF.

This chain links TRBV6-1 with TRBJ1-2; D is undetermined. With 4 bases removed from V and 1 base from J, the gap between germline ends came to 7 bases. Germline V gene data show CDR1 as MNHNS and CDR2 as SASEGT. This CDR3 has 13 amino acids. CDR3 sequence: CASSGGSNYGYTF. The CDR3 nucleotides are TGTGCCAGCAGTGGTGGCAGTAACTATGGCTACACCTTC.

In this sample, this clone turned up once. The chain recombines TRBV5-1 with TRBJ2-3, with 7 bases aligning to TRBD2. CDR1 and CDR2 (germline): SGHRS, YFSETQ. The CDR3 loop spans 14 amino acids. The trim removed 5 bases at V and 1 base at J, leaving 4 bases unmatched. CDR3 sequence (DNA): TGCGCCAGCAGGTGGGAGGGCGGCACAGATACGCAGTATTTT. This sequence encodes CASRWEGGTDTQYF.

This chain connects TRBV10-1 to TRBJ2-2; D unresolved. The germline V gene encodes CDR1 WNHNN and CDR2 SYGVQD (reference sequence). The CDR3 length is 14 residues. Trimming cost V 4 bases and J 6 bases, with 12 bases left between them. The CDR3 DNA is TGCGCCAGCAGTGTCGAAAGGGTGGCCGGGGAGCTGTTTTTT. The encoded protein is CASSVERVAGELFF.

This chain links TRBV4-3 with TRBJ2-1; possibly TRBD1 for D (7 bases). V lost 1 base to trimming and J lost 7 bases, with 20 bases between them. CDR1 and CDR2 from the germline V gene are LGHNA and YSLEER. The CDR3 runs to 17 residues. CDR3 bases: TGCGCCAGCAGCCAAGGTCTGGAGGGGGCTTCTCGGAATGAGCAGTTCTTC. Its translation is CASSQGLEGASRNEQFF.

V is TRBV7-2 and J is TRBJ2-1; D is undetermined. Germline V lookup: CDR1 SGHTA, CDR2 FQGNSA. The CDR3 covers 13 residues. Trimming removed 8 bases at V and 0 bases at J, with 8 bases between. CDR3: CASQRGSYNEQFF. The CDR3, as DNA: TGTGCCAGCCAGCGCGGCTCCTACAATGAGCAGTTCTTC.

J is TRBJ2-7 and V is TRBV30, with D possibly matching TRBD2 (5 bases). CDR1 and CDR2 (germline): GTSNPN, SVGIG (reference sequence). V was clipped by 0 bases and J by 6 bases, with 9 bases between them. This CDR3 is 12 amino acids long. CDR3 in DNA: TGTGCCTGGAGTGTTCGGGGTCCCGAGCAGTACTTC. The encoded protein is CAWSVRGPEQYF.

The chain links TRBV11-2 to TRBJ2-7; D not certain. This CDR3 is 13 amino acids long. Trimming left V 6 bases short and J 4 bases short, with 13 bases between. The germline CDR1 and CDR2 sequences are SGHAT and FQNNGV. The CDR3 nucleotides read TGTGCCAGCAGTCTCTTTTTGCCATACGAGCAGTACTTC. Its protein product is CASSLFLPYEQYF.

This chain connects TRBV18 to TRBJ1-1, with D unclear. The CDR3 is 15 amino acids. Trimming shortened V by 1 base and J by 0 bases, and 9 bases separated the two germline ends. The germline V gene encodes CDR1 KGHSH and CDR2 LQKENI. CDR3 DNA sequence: TGTGCCAGCTCACCACAACCGGGGATGAACACTGAAGCTTTCTTT. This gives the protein CASSPQPGMNTEAFF.

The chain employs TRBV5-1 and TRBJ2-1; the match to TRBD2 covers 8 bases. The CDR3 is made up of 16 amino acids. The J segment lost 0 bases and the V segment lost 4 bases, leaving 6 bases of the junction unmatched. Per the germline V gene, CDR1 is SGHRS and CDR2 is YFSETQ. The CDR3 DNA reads TGCGCCAGCAGCCCACCTGCGGGGGGCTCCTACAATGAGCAGTTCTTC. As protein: CASSPPAGGSYNEQFF.

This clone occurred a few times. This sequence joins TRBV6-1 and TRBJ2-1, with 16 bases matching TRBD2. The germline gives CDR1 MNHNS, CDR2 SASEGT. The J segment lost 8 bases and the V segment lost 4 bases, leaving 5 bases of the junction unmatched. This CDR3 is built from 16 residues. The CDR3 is CASSGGTSGGAYEQFF. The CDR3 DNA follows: TGTGCCAGCAGTGGCGGGACTAGCGGGGGGGCATATGAGCAGTTCTTC.

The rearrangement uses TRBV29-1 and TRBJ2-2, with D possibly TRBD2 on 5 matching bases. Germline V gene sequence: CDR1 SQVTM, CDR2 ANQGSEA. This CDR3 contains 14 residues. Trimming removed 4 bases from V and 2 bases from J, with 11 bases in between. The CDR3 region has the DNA TGCAGCGTTGTAAGAGGGATAAACACCGGGGAGCTGTTTTTT. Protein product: CSVVRGINTGELFF.

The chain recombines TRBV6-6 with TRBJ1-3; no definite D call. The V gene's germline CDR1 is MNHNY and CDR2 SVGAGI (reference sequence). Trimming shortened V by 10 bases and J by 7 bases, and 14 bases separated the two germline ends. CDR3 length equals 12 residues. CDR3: CATREGGNTIYF. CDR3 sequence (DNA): TGTGCCACCCGGGAGGGAGGGAACACCATATATTTT.